The 11 T cell receptor beta chains given below trace back to one sample, sequenced in a study of cytomegalovirus exposure and HLA in healthy donors. With 60 Vbeta and 13 Jbeta primers, the PCR was carried out. Repertoires were generated with immunoSEQ multiplex PCR, while TCRdb's copy carries only in-frame clones and drops some. The sample consists of about 150,000 clones, more than 70% of them appearing once. The sample comprised PBMCs. These receptors originate from a woman aged 40 to 55 in good health and CMV-seropositive.

The rearrangement links TRBV11-3 to TRBJ2-1; D is unresolved. The CDR3 sequence is 13 residues long. The V end lost 5 bases, the J end lost 5 bases, and 10 bases lay between the germline ends. CDR1 is SGHNT and CDR2 is YENEEA in the germline V gene. CDR3: CASSRKPNNEQFF. The CDR3 DNA follows: TGTGCCAGCAGCCGAAAGCCCAACAATGAGCAGTTCTTC.

V and J are TRBV27 and TRBJ2-1; weak D call: TRBD2 (6 bases). Trimming removed 8 bases at V and 4 bases at J, with 18 bases between. CDR1 and CDR2 from the germline V gene are MNHEY and SMNVEV (reference sequence). The CDR3 runs to 15 residues. In DNA, the CDR3 is TGTGCCAGCCGAAAGAGCGGGTCACCGTACAATGAGCAGTTCTTC. Translated: CASRKSGSPYNEQFF.

The chain carries TRBV27 and TRBJ1-1; D perhaps matches TRBD1 (5 bases). V dropped 5 bases and J dropped 4 bases, with 11 bases sitting between them. The V gene's germline CDR1 is MNHEY and CDR2 SMNVEV (reference sequence). This CDR3 has 13 amino acids. CDR3 coding DNA: TGTGCCAGCAGTCCTCGGCAGGGCACTGAAGCTTTCTTT. This translates into CASSPRQGTEAFF.

The V call is TRBV19, the J call TRBJ2-5; 8 nucleotides line up with TRBD1. Trimming took 8 bases from V and 4 from J; bases not matched to a gene: 6. Germline V gene sequence: CDR1 LNHDA, CDR2 SQIVND (reference sequence). This CDR3 has 13 residues. Here the CDR3 reads CASSRGRPETQYF. DNA for the CDR3: TGTGCCAGTTCCAGGGGGCGACCAGAGACCCAGTACTTC.

A few counts support this clone. This chain links TRBV18 with TRBJ2-2; 14 positions agree with TRBD2. The CDR3 sequence is 19 residues long. Losses at the gene ends were 4 bases for V and 1 base for J; bases not matched to a gene: 8. Germline V lookup: CDR1 KGHSH, CDR2 LQKENI. The CDR3 region is CASSLTGLAGVMNTGELFF. As DNA, the CDR3 is TGTGCCAGCTCACTAACGGGACTAGCGGGAGTCATGAACACCGGGGAGCTGTTTTTT.

The rearrangement joins TRBV5-1 to TRBJ2-7; 9 nucleotides agree with TRBD1. The CDR3 contains 14 residues. CDR1 and CDR2 (germline): SGHRS, YFSETQ. V shed 3 bases, J shed 1 base, and the junction held 2 bases outside the gene matches. Here the CDR3 DNA reads TGCGCCAGCAGCTCCGGGACAGGGTCCTACGAGCAGTACTTC. It translates to CASSSGTGSYEQYF. The full variable domain, its missing parts supplied by reference TRBV5-1 and TRBJ2-7, is KAGVTQTPRYLIKTRGQQVTLSCSPISGHRSVSWYQQTPGQGLQFLFEYFSETQRNKGNFPGRFSGRQFSNSRSEMNVSTLELGDSALYLCASSSGTGSYEQYFGPGTRLTVT.

The CDR3 loop reads CASSESGRNTDTQYF. As DNA, the CDR3 is TGCGCCAGCAGTGAAAGCGGGAGGAACACAGATACGCAGTATTTT. The chain joins TRBV10-1 to TRBJ2-3; 9 positions match TRBD2. The CDR3 has 15 residues. Germline-derived CDR1 and CDR2 are WNHNN and SYGVQD (reference sequence). V lost 3 bases and J lost 2; bases outside the gene matches: 3.

The rearrangement joins TRBV18 to TRBJ2-5, with 9 bases fitting TRBD2. From germline, CDR1 is KGHSH and CDR2 LQKENI. V dropped 3 bases and J dropped 3; count of bases not matched to a gene: 2. This CDR3 contains 14 residues. The DNA of the CDR3 is TGTGCCAGCTCACCTAGCGGGAGTAAAGAGACCCAGTACTTC. As protein: CASSPSGSKETQYF. Together with reference TRBV18 and TRBJ2-5, the CDR3 gives the full variable domain: NAGVMQNPRHLVRRRGQEARLRCSPMKGHSHVYWYRQLPEEGLKFMVYLQKENIIDESGMPKERFSAEFPKEGPSILRIQQVVRGDSAAYFCASSPSGSKETQYFGPGTRLLVL.

V gene TRBV6-1 combines with J gene TRBJ2-2; 9 bases map to TRBD1. The CDR3 totals 16 residues. CDR1 MNHNS and CDR2 SASEGT come from the germline V gene. After removal of 4 bases from V and 6 bases from J, the junction contained 9 bases not matched to a gene. The CDR3 loop reads CASSGFRDREAGELFF. In DNA form, the CDR3 reads TGTGCCAGCAGTGGGTTCCGGGACAGGGAGGCCGGGGAGCTGTTTTTT.

The chain combines TRBV28 with TRBJ1-5; D possibly corresponds to TRBD1 (6 bases). The CDR3 totals 14 residues. The germline V gene encodes CDR1 MDHEN and CDR2 SYDVKM. Trimming removed 6 bases from V and 3 bases from J, with 12 bases in between. CDR3 protein: CASRPTGNNQPQHF. DNA for the CDR3: TGTGCCAGCAGGCCTACAGGGAACAATCAGCCCCAGCATTTT.

The V gene is TRBV4-1, the J gene TRBJ2-7; 11 bases are a match to TRBD1. The CDR3 sequence is 15 residues long. Trimming took 2 bases from V and 3 from J; bases not matched to a gene: 3. The germline V gene has CDR1 MGHRA and CDR2 YSYEKL. CDR3 in amino acids: CASSQTGTGGYEQYF. Here the CDR3 DNA reads TGCGCCAGCAGCCAAACCGGGACAGGGGGCTACGAGCAGTACTTC.